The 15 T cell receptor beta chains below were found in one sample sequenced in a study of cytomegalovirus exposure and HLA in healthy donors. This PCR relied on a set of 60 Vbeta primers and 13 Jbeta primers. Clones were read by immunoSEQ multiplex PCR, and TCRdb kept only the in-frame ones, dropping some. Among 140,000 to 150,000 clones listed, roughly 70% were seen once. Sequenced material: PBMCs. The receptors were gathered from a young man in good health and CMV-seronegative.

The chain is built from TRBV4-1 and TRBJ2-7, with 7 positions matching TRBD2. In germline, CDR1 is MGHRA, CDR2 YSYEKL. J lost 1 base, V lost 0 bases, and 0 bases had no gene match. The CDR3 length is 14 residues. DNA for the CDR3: TGCGCCAGCAGCCAAGAGGGGGGGTCCTACGAGCAGTACTTC. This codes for CASSQEGGSYEQYF.

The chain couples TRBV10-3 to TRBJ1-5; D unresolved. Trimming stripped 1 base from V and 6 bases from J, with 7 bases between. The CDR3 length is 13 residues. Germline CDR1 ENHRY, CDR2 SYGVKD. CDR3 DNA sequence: TGTGCCATCAGTGAGTATGAGGGTCAGCCCCAGCATTTT. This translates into CAISEYEGQPQHF.

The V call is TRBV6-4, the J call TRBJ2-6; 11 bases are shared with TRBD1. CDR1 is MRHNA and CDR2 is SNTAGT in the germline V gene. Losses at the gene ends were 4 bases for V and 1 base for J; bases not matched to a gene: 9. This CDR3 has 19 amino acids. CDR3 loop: CASSGPGQGVLSGANVLTF. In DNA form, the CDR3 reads TGTGCCAGCAGTGGACCGGGACAGGGGGTCCTATCTGGGGCCAACGTCCTGACTTTC.

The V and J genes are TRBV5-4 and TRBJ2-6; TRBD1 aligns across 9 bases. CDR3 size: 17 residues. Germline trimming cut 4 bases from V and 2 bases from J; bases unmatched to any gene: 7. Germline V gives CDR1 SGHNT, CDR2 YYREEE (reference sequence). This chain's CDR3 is CASSGGQGLAGANVLTF. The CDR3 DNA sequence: TGTGCCAGCAGCGGGGGACAGGGTTTAGCTGGGGCCAACGTCCTGACTTTC.

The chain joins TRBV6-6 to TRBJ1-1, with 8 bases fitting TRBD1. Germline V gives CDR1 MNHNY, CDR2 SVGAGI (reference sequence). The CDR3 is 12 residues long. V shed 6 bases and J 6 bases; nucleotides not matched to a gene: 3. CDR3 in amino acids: CASRQGEAEAFF. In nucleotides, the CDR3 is TGTGCCAGCAGACAGGGGGAGGCTGAAGCTTTCTTT.

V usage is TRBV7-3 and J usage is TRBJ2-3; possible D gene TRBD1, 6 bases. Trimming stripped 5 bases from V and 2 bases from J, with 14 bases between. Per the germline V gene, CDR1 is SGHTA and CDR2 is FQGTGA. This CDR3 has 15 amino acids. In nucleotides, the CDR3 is TGTGCCAGCAGCCCCAGCACAGGGAACACAGATACGCAGTATTTT. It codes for CASSPSTGNTDTQYF.

The CDR3 protein is CASSAGTGSYEQYF. Here the CDR3 DNA reads TGTGCCAGCAGCGCCGGGACAGGTTCCTACGAGCAGTACTTC. This chain connects TRBV7-7 to TRBJ2-7; 8 nucleotides line up with TRBD1. The CDR3 runs to 14 residues. V lost 5 bases and J lost 1; bases outside the gene matches: 4. Germline assignment: CDR1 SSHAT and CDR2 FNYEAQ (reference sequence).

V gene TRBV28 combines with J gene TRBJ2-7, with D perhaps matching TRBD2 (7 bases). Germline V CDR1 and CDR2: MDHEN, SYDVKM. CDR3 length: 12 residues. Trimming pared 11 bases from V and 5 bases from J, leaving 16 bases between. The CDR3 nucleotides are TGTGCCCTGTATGGGGGGGCCAACGAGCAGTACTTC. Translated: CALYGGANEQYF.

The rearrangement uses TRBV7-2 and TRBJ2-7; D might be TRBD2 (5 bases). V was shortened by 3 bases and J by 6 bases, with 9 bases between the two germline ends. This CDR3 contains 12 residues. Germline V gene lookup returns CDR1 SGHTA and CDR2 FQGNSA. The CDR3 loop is CASSFPGSEQYF. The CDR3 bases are TGTGCCAGCAGCTTTCCGGGGTCCGAGCAGTACTTC.

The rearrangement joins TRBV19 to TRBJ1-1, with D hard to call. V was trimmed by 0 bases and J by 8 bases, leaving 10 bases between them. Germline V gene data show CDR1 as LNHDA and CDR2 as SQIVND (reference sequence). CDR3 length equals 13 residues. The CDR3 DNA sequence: TGTGCCAGTAGTATAGATCTAGAGGGAGAAGCTTTCTTT. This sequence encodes CASSIDLEGEAFF.

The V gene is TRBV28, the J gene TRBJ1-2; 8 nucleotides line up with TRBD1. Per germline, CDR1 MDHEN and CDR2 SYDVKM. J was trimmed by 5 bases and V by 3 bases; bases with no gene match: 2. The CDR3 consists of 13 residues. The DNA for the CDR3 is TGTGCCAGCAGTTTGACAGGGGTTTATGGCTACACCTTC. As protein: CASSLTGVYGYTF.

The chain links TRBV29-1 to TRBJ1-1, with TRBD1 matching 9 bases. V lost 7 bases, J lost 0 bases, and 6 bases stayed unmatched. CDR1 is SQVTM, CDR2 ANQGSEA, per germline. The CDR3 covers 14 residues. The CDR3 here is CSAGGQGLNTEAFF. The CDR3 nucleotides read TGCAGCGCAGGGGGACAGGGACTGAACACTGAAGCTTTCTTT.

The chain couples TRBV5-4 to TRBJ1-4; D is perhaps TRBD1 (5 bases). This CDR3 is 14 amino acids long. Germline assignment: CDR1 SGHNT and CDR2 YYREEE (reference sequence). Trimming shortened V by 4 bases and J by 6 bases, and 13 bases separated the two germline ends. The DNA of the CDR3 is TGTGCCAGCAGCCGGTCCCTAGGGGATGAAAAACTGTTTTTT. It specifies CASSRSLGDEKLFF.

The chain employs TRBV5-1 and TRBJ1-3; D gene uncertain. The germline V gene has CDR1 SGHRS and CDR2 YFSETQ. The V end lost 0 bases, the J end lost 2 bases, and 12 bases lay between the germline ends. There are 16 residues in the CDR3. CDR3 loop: CASSLDPDYPGNTIYF. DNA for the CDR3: TGCGCCAGCAGCTTGGACCCAGACTATCCTGGAAACACCATATATTTT.

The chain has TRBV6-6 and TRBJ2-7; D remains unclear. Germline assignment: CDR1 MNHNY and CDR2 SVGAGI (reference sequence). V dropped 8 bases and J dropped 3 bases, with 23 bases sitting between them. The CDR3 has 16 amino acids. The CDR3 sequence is CASLSQDPSPYYEQYF. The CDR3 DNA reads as TGTGCCAGCCTGAGCCAGGATCCAAGCCCCTACTACGAGCAGTACTTC.